This T cell receptor (beta chain) was captured by sequencing in a study of CD8 T cells in Susac syndrome. An input of roughly 0.5 to 1 ug of RNA was subjected to reverse transcription using random hexamers. TCRdb redid the calling of the immunoSEQ multiplex PCR reads with MiXCR, one entry per CDR3 protein. The table has approximately 190,000 distinct CDR3 sequences, around 95% seen once. CDR1 and CDR2 from the germline V gene are SGDLS and YYNGEE. Trimming cost V 2 bases and J 1 base; bases outside gene matches: 10. This CDR3 is built from 18 residues. CD8+ and CD4+ T cells taken from blood had their TCR beta sequenced. Isolation of CD8+ and CD4+ T cells was performed negatively, whereas enrichment of TEMRA cells was done by FACS. Overall study results and limits: In its TCR sequencing and HLA analysis, the study acknowledged that the number of individuals was relatively small.

Notes on this clonotype: Its matching antigen is unknown.

This receptor was identified in a human donor with Susac syndrome. The chain recombines TRBV9 with TRBJ2-2; the match to TRBD2 covers 8 bases. The sample comprised CD4+ T cells from PBMCs. The CDR3 sequence is CASSVDSGLAGNTGELFF. The CDR3 DNA sequence: TGTGCCAGCAGCGTCGACTCGGGGCTAGCGGGGAACACCGGGGAGCTGTTTTTT.